This T cell receptor beta chain emerged from a study of T-cell memory formation after mild COVID-19. This clonotype was counted a few times. V dropped 3 bases and J dropped 2; count of bases not matched to a gene: 3. This CDR3 comprises 14 residues. Germline V gene lookup returns CDR1 SNHLY and CDR2 FYNNEI. TCRdb re-analysed the 5' RACE reads in MiXCR, keeping a single row per CDR3 protein. The table lists a few hundred thousand distinct CDR3 sequences, roughly 15% of them singletons. Sequenced: PBMCs or a T cell subset sorted from them (not recorded which). This sequence joins TRBV2 and TRBJ2-5, with 7 bases that match TRBD2. The sequence was collected from a man younger than 35 who had mild COVID-19 (a few samples of this study predate the infection). Cell type and time point are not known. The CDR3 is CASSEMGGQETQYF. The CDR3 nucleotides are TGTGCCAGCAGTGAGATGGGGGGGCAAGAGACCCAGTACTTC.